The TCR beta chain described here comes from a study of blood T cell repertoires in COVID-19. Here immunoSEQ multiplex PCR was the method, and the copy in TCRdb shows in-frame clones only, minus some. Among 65,000 to 85,000 clones listed, around 89% were seen once. The length of the CDR3 is 18 residues. The germline V gene encodes CDR1 MDHEN and CDR2 SYDVKM. Trimming took 4 bases from V and 2 from J; bases not matched to a gene: 14. The sequencing sample was made of peripheral blood. The sequence derives from a human donor in a cohort sampled during active COVID-19. The genes are TRBV28 and TRBJ1-2; TRBD1 matches 9 bases. Here the CDR3 DNA reads TGTGCCAGCAGTTCCACCGGGACAGGGATATTGCGAAACTATGGCTACACCTTC. It translates to CASSSTGTGILRNYGYTF.